This T cell receptor (beta chain) is from a study of T cell repertoires in ileal Crohn's disease. As for the study in general: About half received postoperative treatment, some ten with thiopurines and 15 to 20 anti-TNF.

The germline CDR1 and CDR2 sequences are LNHDA and SQIVND (reference sequence). The V and J ends lost 5 bases and 5 bases respectively, with 15 bases between them. The CDR3 spans 14 residues. Only in-frame clones appear in the TCRdb table, and some are missing; sequencing was by immunoSEQ multiplex PCR. The sample yields 10,000 to 15,000 clones, approximately 78% seen once. Time point in this sample: neoterminal ileum biopsy at postoperative endoscopy, about 6 months after surgery. The receptor comes from an adult with Crohn's disease. The chain links TRBV19 to TRBJ1-2; no definite D call. Sample: ileal tissue. The CDR3 region is CASSGTVLQYGYTF. CDR3 DNA sequence: TGTGCCAGTAGTGGTACAGTTCTTCAATATGGCTACACCTTC.